This T cell receptor (beta chain) was recovered during a study of blood T cell repertoires in COVID-19. Study details: Acute-phase and convalescent COVID-19 samples originated in the United States, Italy and Spain. PBMCs, B-cell-depleted T cells, or T cells were the source of the cDNA or gDNA that made up the material.

Original handling: Counts of nucleated cells, estimated from reference gene primer amplification, were obtained. Sequencing used immunoSEQ multiplex PCR; TCRdb keeps in-frame clones, though not all of them. V and J calls and clone size are as listed in that table; D and trimming were resolved from the DNA. The data contain tens of thousands of clones, about 90% of them singletons. This CDR3 spans 15 amino acids. Germline CDR1 SGHDN, CDR2 FVKESK. Trimming took 0 bases from V and 3 from J; bases not matched to a gene: 4. The chain couples TRBV14 to TRBJ2-7; 8 nucleotides agree with TRBD2. Sample: peripheral blood. The TCR originated in a woman aged 40 to 50 with acute or convalescent COVID-19. This CDR3 is CASSQERGRSYEQYF. The CDR3 region has the DNA TGTGCCAGCAGCCAAGAGCGCGGGAGGAGCTACGAGCAGTACTTC.